This is a list of T cell receptor beta chains from one sample in a study of vaccination and CD4 T cells after COVID-19. Their antigen targets remain unknown. TCRdb re-called the PCR reads through MiXCR, storing one row per CDR3 protein. The sample lists some 15,000 distinct CDR3 sequences; about 26% were seen once. Input material: cultured CD4+ T cells from blood. Receptor source: a human donor with COVID-19. Each CDR3 is given with its conserved first and last residue. The order of the fields is CDR3 length, D gene, V gene, J gene, clone size, CDR3 DNA, CDR3 protein. D genes are given only for firm matches. Expanded clones get a size class; other rows say once, few or many, or leave the size out.

14	NA	TRBV20-1	TRBJ2-7	NA	TGCAGTGCTAGTCTTGGGGGGAGCTCCTACGAGCAGTACTTC	CSASLGGSSYEQYF
14	NA	TRBV24-1	TRBJ2-2	few	TGTGCCACCAGCGGGACTCCGAACACCGGGGAGCTGTTTTTT	CATSGTPNTGELFF
15	NA	TRBV4-1	TRBJ2-7	NA	TGCGCCAGCAGCCAAGGACCAAGCAAGGGGTACGAGCAGTACTTC	CASSQGPSKGYEQYF
13	NA	TRBV12-3/TRBV12-4	TRBJ1-1	NA	TGTGCCAGCAGTTTTGGACAGAACACTGAAGCTTTCTTT	CASSFGQNTEAFF
15	NA	TRBV7-2	TRBJ1-1	NA	TGTGCCAGCAGCTTTCCCGGCTACACGAACACTGAAGCTTTCTTT	CASSFPGYTNTEAFF
13	TRBD1	TRBV11-2	TRBJ1-2	NA	TGTGCCAGCAGCCCTCTGACAGGGTATGGCTACACCTTC	CASSPLTGYGYTF
17	NA	TRBV7-7	TRBJ2-2	few	TGTGCTAGCAGCACCACCGGGAACAGCGTTGCACCCGGGGAGCTGTTTTTT	CASSTTGNSVAPGELFF
15	NA	TRBV29-1	TRBJ2-3	NA	TGCAGCGTTTTCTCGCCTCGGGGCAGCACAGATACGCAGTATTTT	CSVFSPRGSTDTQYF
14	NA	TRBV9	TRBJ2-7	NA	TGTGCCAGCAGCGTAGGTGGCAGCTCCTACGAGCAGTACTTC	CASSVGGSSYEQYF
13	NA	TRBV15	TRBJ2-1	NA	TGTGCCACCAGCAGAGACAGCTACAATGAGCAGTTCTTC	CATSRDSYNEQFF
15	TRBD1	TRBV6-5	TRBJ2-3	few	TGTGCCAGCAGTTACGGGGACAGTATCACAGATACGCAGTATTTT	CASSYGDSITDTQYF
14	NA	TRBV6-1	TRBJ1-1	NA	TGTGCCAGCAGTGAAAGGGTTATGAACACTGAAGCTTTCTTT	CASSERVMNTEAFF
15	TRBD2	TRBV2	TRBJ2-7	few	TGTGCCAGCAGTGGATTGGGACTAGCGGTCTCCGAGCAGTACTTC	CASSGLGLAVSEQYF
13	NA	TRBV27	TRBJ2-7	NA	TGTGCCAGCAGTCCACGCATGCCCTACGAGCAGTACTTC	CASSPRMPYEQYF
14	TRBD2	TRBV2	TRBJ2-3	NA	TGTGCCAGCAATGAGCGGGGGGGTGGGGATACGCAGTATTTT	CASNERGGGDTQYF
15	NA	TRBV6-1	TRBJ1-5	few	TGTGCCAGCAGTCCCACAGGGACTAGCAATCAGCCCCAGCATTTT	CASSPTGTSNQPQHF
14	TRBD2	TRBV25-1	TRBJ2-7	few	TGTGCCAGCAGTCCCCAGCGGGGGCCCCGCGAGCAGTACTTC	CASSPQRGPREQYF
15	NA	TRBV18	TRBJ1-5	NA	TGTGCCAGCTCACCAATAGAGGGGGTTGTACAGCCCCAGCATTTT	CASSPIEGVVQPQHF
12	NA	TRBV6-1	TRBJ1-5	NA	TGTGCCAGCACCCTCGGGGTTCAGCCCCAGCATTTT	CASTLGVQPQHF
12	NA	TRBV20-1	TRBJ2-1	NA	TGCAGTGCTAGAAAACAGAATAATGAGCAGTTCTTC	CSARKQNNEQFF
14	NA	TRBV2	TRBJ1-6	NA	TGTGCCAGCTCCTTATCCGTTAATAATTCACCCCTCCACTTT	CASSLSVNNSPLHF
13	NA	TRBV11-3	TRBJ1-6	NA	TGTGCCAGCAGCTTAGCAGGGGTCGGGCCCCTCCACTTT	CASSLAGVGPLHF
15	NA	TRBV28	TRBJ1-5	few	TGTGCCAGCAGTTTACAGGGGAGTAGCAATCAGCCCCAGCATTTT	CASSLQGSSNQPQHF
14	TRBD2	TRBV20-1	TRBJ2-2	NA	TGCAGTGCTAGAGTAGCGGGAAACACCGGGGAGCTGTTTTTT	CSARVAGNTGELFF
15	TRBD1	TRBV6-2/TRBV6-3	TRBJ1-6	few	TGTGCCAGCGGGGACAGGGGTCCCTATAATTCACCCCTCCACTTT	CASGDRGPYNSPLHF
15	NA	TRBV28	TRBJ2-2	NA	TGTGCCAGCGGGGGGACCCGGGGGCGCACCGGGGAGCTGTTTTTT	CASGGTRGRTGELFF
17	NA	TRBV12-1	TRBJ2-7	few	TGTGCCAGCAGCTTAGGGCCCGACAGGGGATCTTCCTACGAGCAGTACTTC	CASSLGPDRGSSYEQYF
16	TRBD1	TRBV19	TRBJ2-2	NA	TGTGCCAGTAGTCAAGGCAGGGGGCTAAACACCGGGGAGCTGTTTTTT	CASSQGRGLNTGELFF
17	NA	TRBV6-5	TRBJ2-1	few	TGTGCCAGCAGTTCCTCCTCCAGCGCCGATACCTACAATGAGCAGTTCTTC	CASSSSSSADTYNEQFF
15	NA	TRBV10-3	TRBJ1-2	NA	TGTGCCATCAGTGAGTCGAGGGCACAAGGGTATGGCTACACCTTC	CAISESRAQGYGYTF
13	NA	TRBV10-2	TRBJ2-7	few	TGCGCCAGCTCGACAGGCCCCTTGGACGAGCAGTACTTC	CASSTGPLDEQYF
13	NA	TRBV9	TRBJ1-2	NA	TGTGCCAGCAGCTCGAGGGTAGTCCATGGCTACACCTTC	CASSSRVVHGYTF
16	TRBD1	TRBV6-5	TRBJ2-7	few	TGTGCCAGCAGTTACTCGAGAGGGGGCGAAAGGGGCGAGCAGTACTTC	CASSYSRGGERGEQYF
19	TRBD2	TRBV9	TRBJ2-5	NA	TGTGCCAGCAGCGTATCCCTACTGGCCAGCGGGGGGCCACAAGAGACCCAGTACTTC	CASSVSLLASGGPQETQYF
14	NA	TRBV20-1	TRBJ1-1	few	TGCAGTGCTAGCACCCTTGGGGGGTACACTGAAGCTTTCTTT	CSASTLGGYTEAFF
15	TRBD1	TRBV5-1	TRBJ1-1	few	TGCGCCAGCAGCCCAGGGACAGGGAGGGACACTGAAGCTTTCTTT	CASSPGTGRDTEAFF
14	NA	TRBV12-5	TRBJ1-1	NA	TGTGCTAGTGGTTTGGACAGCGTGAACACTGAAGCTTTCTTT	CASGLDSVNTEAFF
19	TRBD1	TRBV12-3/TRBV12-4	TRBJ2-6	NA	TGTGCCAGCAGTTCCCCCGAGAGGGGGCTAATAACTGGGGCCAACGTCCTGACTTTC	CASSSPERGLITGANVLTF
16	NA	TRBV7-9	TRBJ1-1	NA	TGTGCCAGCAGCTACGGTGAGCAGGGAGTGAACACTGAAGCTTTCTTT	CASSYGEQGVNTEAFF
13	NA	TRBV5-1	TRBJ2-5	NA	TGCGCCAGCAGCCCATCCCCGGGGGAGACCCAGTACTTC	CASSPSPGETQYF
15	NA	TRBV2	TRBJ1-5	few	TGTGCCAGCAGTGTAGGGGAAAGTGGCCATCAGCCCCAGCATTTT	CASSVGESGHQPQHF
16	TRBD2	TRBV7-6	TRBJ2-1	few	TGTGCCAGCAGCCTACTAGCGGGGGTGGCCTACAATGAGCAGTTCTTC	CASSLLAGVAYNEQFF
14	TRBD2	TRBV19	TRBJ2-3	few	TGTGCCAGTAGAGAGCGGGGGGGCACAGATACGCAGTATTTT	CASRERGGTDTQYF
13	TRBD1	TRBV2	TRBJ1-1	NA	TGTGCCAGCAGTGAACGCAGGGGGCAGAAAGCTTTCTTT	CASSERRGQKAFF
14	TRBD1	TRBV7-8	TRBJ2-7	NA	TGTGCCAGCAGCCCAACGGGACAGGCCTACGAGCAGTACTTC	CASSPTGQAYEQYF
16	TRBD1	TRBV25-1	TRBJ2-2	NA	TGTGCCAGCAGTGAATCCGGGACAGGGGACACCGGGGAGCTGTTTTTT	CASSESGTGDTGELFF
13	NA	TRBV20-1	TRBJ1-5	NA	TGCAGTGCTAGCGAGGACCCGGTGGGGCCCCAGCATTTT	CSASEDPVGPQHF
14	NA	TRBV20-1	TRBJ1-2	medium-sized	TGCAGTGCTAGGTCGGACAGCAGAGACTATGGCTACACCTTC	CSARSDSRDYGYTF
14	NA	TRBV20-1	TRBJ1-5	NA	TGCAGTGCTAGAGCCGCCAGCCTAAATCAGCCCCAGCATTTT	CSARAASLNQPQHF
16	NA	TRBV21-1	TRBJ2-7	medium-sized	TGTGCCAGCAGCAGGAGGGGACAGGGCTACTCCTACGAGCAGTACTTC	CASSRRGQGYSYEQYF
17	TRBD2	TRBV6-5	TRBJ2-5	NA	TGTGCCAGCAGTTCCGCGGGGGTCGCGGGTAGACAAGAGACCCAGTACTTC	CASSSAGVAGRQETQYF
14	NA	TRBV19	TRBJ1-2	NA	TGTGCCAGTATGAGCGGGGATACTAACTATGGCTACACCTTC	CASMSGDTNYGYTF
16	NA	TRBV14	TRBJ2-1	NA	TGTGCCAGCAGCCAAGTCCAGGGTATGGGCTACAATGAGCAGTTCTTC	CASSQVQGMGYNEQFF